This T cell receptor beta chain was profiled in a study of T cell responses to AZD1222 COVID-19 vaccine. Study-level points and caveats: Donors skewed white British and female; clonal diversity was possibly underestimated. Nearly half of the spike-specific TCRs reportedly recognize variant regions that carry no mutations. Vaccine-associated CD4 TCRs spanned spike, dominant at 160-218 and 743-854.

Pooled together were second doses at about 4 or about 12 weeks. There are a few counts of this clone. Its target is unknown. Sequencing used immunoSEQ multiplex PCR; TCRdb keeps in-frame clones, though not all of them. The sample holds tens of thousands of clones; about 81% are singletons and the top ten take approximately 24%. The clonotype originates from an adult who received the AZD1222 COVID-19 vaccine. Specimen: peripheral blood, collected 28 days after the second AZD1222 dose.

CDR3 bases: TGTGCCAGCAAGTCCAGCAATCAGCCCCAGCATTTT. Amino acids: CASKSSNQPQHF. The V and J genes are TRBV2 and TRBJ1-5; no clear D gene. Trimming removed 7 bases from V and 1 base from J, with 5 bases in between. Germline V gene data show CDR1 as SNHLY and CDR2 as FYNNEI. The length of the CDR3 is 12 residues. The full variable domain, in which reference TRBV2 and TRBJ1-5 provide the parts outside the CDR3, is EPEVTQTPSHQVTQMGQEVILRCVPISNHLYFYWYRQILGQKVEFLVSFYNNEISEKSEIFDDQFSVERPDGSNFTLKIRSTKLEDSAMYFCASKSSNQPQHFGDGTRLSIL.